These T cell receptor beta chains were read from a single sample in a study of blood T cell repertoires in COVID-19. Here immunoSEQ multiplex PCR was the method, and the copy in TCRdb shows in-frame clones only, minus some. The sample shows more than 80,000 clones, about 87% of them seen only once. Sequenced material: peripheral blood. The receptor source for this set is a man aged 40-49 years with acute or convalescent COVID-19. CDR3s include the opening cysteine and the closing phenylalanine or tryptophan. The D gene is left open where the match is weak. Clone size is not always given. Where it is, it says once, few, many or a class for expanded clones.

cdr3_aa,cdr3_nt,d_call,v_call,clone_size,j_call
CSARAGETQYF,TGCAGTGCTAGGGCAGGGGAGACCCAGTACTTC,-,TRBV20-1,-,TRBJ2-5
CASSKNQRDTEAFF,TGTGCCAGCAGTAAAAACCAGAGGGACACTGAAGCTTTCTTT,-,TRBV25-1,-,TRBJ1-1
CSASGEGSYNSPLHF,TGCAGTGCTAGTGGGGAGGGCTCCTATAATTCACCCCTCCACTTT,-,TRBV20-1,once,TRBJ1-6
CASSLGSLGQGAYEQYF,TGCGCCAGCAGCTTGGGGAGTCTGGGACAGGGGGCCTACGAGCAGTACTTC,TRBD1,TRBV5-1,-,TRBJ2-7
CASSLVNSGANVLTF,TGTGCCAGCAGCTTGGTTAACTCTGGGGCCAACGTCCTGACTTTC,-,TRBV5-4,-,TRBJ2-6
CATRDSEKLFF,TGTGCCACCAGGGACAGTGAAAAACTGTTTTTT,TRBD1,TRBV19,-,TRBJ1-4
CASSLAFTRQETQYF,TGTGCCAGCAGCTTAGCCTTCACGAGGCAAGAGACCCAGTACTTC,-,TRBV7-2,-,TRBJ2-5
CASSLGAAVGEAFF,TGTGCCAGCAGCCTGGGGGCAGCGGTCGGTGAAGCTTTCTTT,-,TRBV11-2,-,TRBJ1-1
CATSRDRGPQETQYF,TGTGCCACCAGCAGAGATAGGGGCCCCCAAGAGACCCAGTACTTC,-,TRBV15,-,TRBJ2-5
CASRDRTTGWTQYF,TGTGCCAGCCGCGACAGGACCACTGGTTGGACCCAGTACTTC,-,TRBV13,-,TRBJ2-5
CASSLARYGYTF,TGTGCCAGCAGCTTGGCACGGTATGGCTACACCTTC,-,TRBV5-6,-,TRBJ1-2
CASSLKDRGEAEAFF,TGTGCCAGCAGCCTCAAGGACAGGGGCGAGGCTGAAGCTTTCTTT,-,TRBV21-1,-,TRBJ1-1
CASSTRTGEKLFF,TGTGCCAGTAGTACTCGGACGGGGGAAAAACTGTTTTTT,-,TRBV19,-,TRBJ1-4
CAWRGQGAGNQPQHF,TGTGCCTGGAGGGGACAGGGGGCGGGCAATCAGCCCCAGCATTTT,TRBD1,TRBV30,-,TRBJ1-5
CASSVGPGGYEQYF,TGTGCCAGCAGCGTAGGGCCAGGGGGGTACGAGCAGTACTTC,-,TRBV9,-,TRBJ2-7
CASSLEGVAGTEAFF,TGCGCCAGCAGCTTGGAGGGAGTAGCGGGGACTGAAGCTTTCTTT,-,TRBV5-1,-,TRBJ1-1
CATIAGGSYNEQFF,TGTGCCACCATTGCCGGCGGGTCCTACAATGAGCAGTTCTTC,-,TRBV15,-,TRBJ2-1
CARTDRANTEAFF,TGTGCCCGGACCGACAGGGCGAACACTGAAGCTTTCTTT,TRBD1,TRBV30,-,TRBJ1-1
CASSWSGTGDGNTIYF,TGTGCCAGCAGTTGGTCCGGGACAGGGGATGGAAACACCATATATTTT,TRBD1,TRBV27,-,TRBJ1-3
CASSEFGRRGPEAFF,TGCGCCAGCAGTGAGTTCGGCAGGAGGGGGCCTGAAGCTTTCTTT,TRBD1,TRBV10-2,-,TRBJ1-1
CASSSADRGWSNQPQHF,TGTGCCAGCAGTTCCGCCGACAGGGGCTGGAGCAATCAGCCCCAGCATTTT,TRBD1,TRBV27,-,TRBJ1-5
CATSRERYSNQPQHF,TGTGCCACCAGCAGAGAACGGTATAGCAATCAGCCCCAGCATTTT,-,TRBV15,-,TRBJ1-5
CASSAKSYNEQFF,TGTGCCAGCAGCGCGAAATCCTACAATGAGCAGTTCTTC,-,TRBV11-3,-,TRBJ2-1
CASSPRGRGGSYTQYF,TGTGCCAGCAGCCCCCGGGGGCGGGGGGGGTCCTATACGCAGTATTTT,TRBD2,TRBV5-6,-,TRBJ2-3
CSVTFWDRYTDTQYF,TGCAGCGTTACTTTCTGGGACAGGTACACAGATACGCAGTATTTT,TRBD1,TRBV29-1,once,TRBJ2-3
CASRFTDRDAYEQYF,TGTGCCAGCAGATTCACGGACAGGGACGCCTACGAGCAGTACTTC,TRBD1,TRBV27,-,TRBJ2-7
CASSLGYYRQETQYF,TGCGCCAGCAGCTTGGGTTATTACCGGCAAGAGACCCAGTACTTC,-,TRBV5-1,-,TRBJ2-5
CASSLAGNYEQYF,TGCGCCAGCAGCCTAGCGGGAAACTACGAGCAGTACTTC,TRBD2,TRBV5-1,-,TRBJ2-7
CASSSGTGSSDGNTIYF,TGTGCCAGCAGCTCCGGGACAGGGTCTTCGGATGGAAACACCATATATTTT,TRBD1,TRBV7-7,-,TRBJ1-3